Listed here are 28 T cell receptor beta chains from one sample, sequenced in a study of blood T cell repertoires in COVID-19. TCRdb keeps only in-frame clones here, not all; method: immunoSEQ multiplex PCR. The top ten clones hold roughly 5.2% of a sample with approximately 300,000 clones, over 75% of them seen once. The sequencing input was PBMCs or T cells enriched from blood (not recorded which). The receptor set was obtained from a woman under 40 who had recovered from COVID-19.

The chain joins TRBV2 to TRBJ1-1; 9 bases match TRBD1. Germline CDR1 and CDR2: SNHLY and FYNNEI. The CDR3 loop spans 15 amino acids. After removal of 4 bases from V and 4 bases from J, the junction contained 7 bases not matched to a gene. The CDR3 DNA reads TGTGCCAGCAGTGCCCCCTTGACAGGGGGCACTGAAGCTTTCTTT. Its protein product is CASSAPLTGGTEAFF.

The CDR3 region has the DNA TGTGCCAGCAGTGACGGTACTGAAGCTTTCTTT. It codes for CASSDGTEAFF. The chain is built from TRBV25-1 and TRBJ1-1; the D is unclear. CDR3 length equals 11 residues. Germline lookup yields CDR1 MGHDK and CDR2 SYGVNS. Trimming pared 3 bases from V and 5 bases from J, leaving 4 bases between.

V is TRBV28 and J is TRBJ1-3; D not certain. This CDR3 is 13 amino acids long. Germline V CDR1 and CDR2: MDHEN, SYDVKM. V shed 7 bases and J shed 2 bases, with 9 bases lying between them. The CDR3 DNA sequence: TGTGCCAGCAAGCGAGGCGCTGGAAACACCATATATTTT. Its protein product is CASKRGAGNTIYF.

The V gene is TRBV7-6, the J gene TRBJ1-1, with D possibly matching TRBD1 (5 bases). Between the trimmed V and J ends, which lost 1 base and 4 bases, there was a span of 13 bases. CDR1 and CDR2 (germline): SGHVS, FNYEAQ. The CDR3 contains 15 residues. CDR3 in amino acids: CASSLVTGDGTEAFF. CDR3 nucleotides: TGTGCCAGCAGCTTAGTAACGGGGGATGGCACTGAAGCTTTCTTT.

In this sample, this clone turned up once. The chain uses TRBV7-6 and TRBJ2-3, with 7 nucleotides matching TRBD2. CDR3 length: 15 residues. Germline V gene sequence: CDR1 SGHVS, CDR2 FNYEAQ. The V and J ends lost 2 bases and 0 bases, in that order; junction bases with no gene match: 2. CDR3 DNA: TGTGCCAGCAGCTTAAGGCGGGGGAGCACAGATACGCAGTATTTT. It is translated as CASSLRRGSTDTQYF. Complete variable domain (other parts from reference TRBV7-6 and TRBJ2-3): GAGVSQSPRYKVTKRGQDVALRCDPISGHVSLYWYRQALGQGPEFLTYFNYEAQQDKSGLPNDRFSAERPEGSISTLTIQRTEQRDSAMYRCASSLRRGSTDTQYFGPGTRLTVL.

The rearrangement joins TRBV29-1 to TRBJ1-2; D possibly corresponds to TRBD1 (6 bases). The length of the CDR3 is 13 residues. Germline V gives CDR1 SQVTM, CDR2 ANQGSEA. V was trimmed by 7 bases and J by 4 bases, leaving 16 bases between them. The CDR3 spells CSANAGRGYGYTF. The CDR3, as DNA: TGCAGCGCCAACGCCGGCAGGGGCTATGGCTACACCTTC.

About this clone itself: The junction differs from germline at one of its ends, possibly a read error. The same CDR3 arises from other DNA sequences in this sample as well. The chain carries TRBV6-5 and TRBJ2-7, with D hard to call. Germline V CDR1 and CDR2: MNHEY, SVGAGI. The length of the CDR3 is 11 residues. CDR3 protein: CASRFAYEQYF. In nucleotides, the CDR3 is TGCGCCAGCAGATTCGCCTACGAGCAGTACTTC.

The chain couples TRBV11-2 to TRBJ2-7, with 7 bases aligning to TRBD1. Germline V gene lookup returns CDR1 SGHAT and CDR2 FQNNGV. The CDR3 is 14 residues long. The ends lost 5 bases at V and 5 bases at J; junction bases unmatched: 9. This CDR3 is CASSKQTGLDEQYF. CDR3 in DNA: TGTGCCAGCAGCAAGCAGACAGGGTTAGACGAGCAGTACTTC.

This clone came up a few times. V gene TRBV4-3 combines with J gene TRBJ2-5, with 7 bases fitting TRBD1. CDR1 and CDR2 (germline): LGHNA, YSLEER. V lost 3 bases and J lost 4; bases outside the gene matches: 8. The CDR3 spans 15 residues. In DNA form, the CDR3 reads TGCGCCAGCAGCCAGAGGGGACAGAACCCAGAGACCCAGTACTTC. It translates to CASSQRGQNPETQYF.

The J gene is TRBJ1-1, the V gene TRBV29-1; 7 bases fit TRBD1. CDR1 is SQVTM and CDR2 is ANQGSEA in the germline V gene. Trimming took 2 bases from V and 2 from J; bases not matched to a gene: 2. The CDR3 loop spans 13 amino acids. CDR3 DNA: TGCAGCGTTGAAAGAGGGGGCAACACTGAAGCTTTCTTT. It encodes CSVERGGNTEAFF. Together with reference TRBV29-1 and TRBJ1-1, the CDR3 gives the full variable domain: SAVISQKPSRDICQRGTSLTIQCQVDSQVTMMFWYRQQPGQSLTLIATANQGSEATYESGFVIDKFPISRPNLTFSTLTVSNMSPEDSSIYLCSVERGGNTEAFFGQGTRLTVV.

The CDR3 sequence is CASSTGQTDYGYTF. In DNA form, the CDR3 reads TGTGCCAGCAGCACGGGACAGACCGACTATGGCTACACCTTC. This chain uses TRBV2 with TRBJ1-2; 7 nucleotides agree with TRBD1. Per the germline V gene, CDR1 is SNHLY and CDR2 is FYNNEI. The CDR3 is 14 residues long. V gave up 6 bases and J gave up 3 bases; unmatched junction bases: 7.

The V call is TRBV2, the J call TRBJ2-2; 8 nucleotides line up with TRBD2. After removal of 4 bases from V and 0 bases from J, the junction contained 7 bases not matched to a gene. The CDR3 consists of 17 residues. The V gene's germline CDR1 is SNHLY and CDR2 FYNNEI. CDR3 sequence: CASSVGGAKPNTGELFF. The CDR3 DNA sequence: TGTGCCAGCAGTGTCGGGGGGGCGAAACCGAACACCGGGGAGCTGTTTTTT.

The chain combines TRBV4-1 with TRBJ1-2; no clear D gene. Germline-derived CDR1 and CDR2 are MGHRA and YSYEKL. Between the trimmed V and J ends, which lost 4 bases and 3 bases, there was a span of 12 bases. The CDR3 has 14 residues. The CDR3 DNA sequence: TGCGCCAGCAGCCCCGACGGAGCCTACTATGGCTACACCTTC. Translating it yields CASSPDGAYYGYTF.

CDR3 DNA: TGTGCCAGCAGCTTTCAGGGCCTCAATCAGCCCCAGCATTTT. Its translation: CASSFQGLNQPQHF. The chain recombines TRBV5-6 with TRBJ1-5; TRBD1 might be the D (5 bases). Trimming cost V 2 bases and J 3 bases, with 9 bases left between them. CDR1 is SGHDT and CDR2 is YYEEEE in the germline V gene. This CDR3 spans 14 amino acids.

This clone was seen only a few times. The CDR3 DNA sequence: TGTGCCAGCACTCAGAGGGGGGGCCAAGAGACCCAGTACTTC. It translates to CASTQRGGQETQYF. This chain links TRBV7-2 with TRBJ2-5; D is perhaps TRBD2 (7 bases). The CDR3 extends over 14 amino acids. Trimming stripped 7 bases from V and 1 base from J, with 13 bases between. Germline values: CDR1 SGHTA, CDR2 FQGNSA.

The chain uses TRBV28 and TRBJ1-1; unclear D gene. Germline CDR1 MDHEN, CDR2 SYDVKM. With 7 bases removed from V and 6 bases from J, the gap between germline ends came to 18 bases. The CDR3 contains 14 residues. This CDR3 reads CASTPISSYAEAFF. The CDR3 DNA is TGTGCCAGCACCCCGATATCCAGTTACGCTGAAGCTTTCTTT. The whole variable domain, filled in from reference TRBV28 and TRBJ1-1, reads DVKVTQSSRYLVKRTGEKVFLECVQDMDHENMFWYRQDPGLGLRLIYFSYDVKMKEKGDIPEGYSVSREKKERFSLILESASTNQTSMYLCASTPISSYAEAFFGQGTRLTVV.

The chain employs TRBV9 and TRBJ2-5; TRBD2 agrees at 13 bases. Trimming removed 0 bases from V and 5 bases from J; junction bases left unmatched: 1. Germline V gene sequence: CDR1 SGDLS, CDR2 YYNGEE. The CDR3 is made up of 15 amino acids. The CDR3 DNA reads TGTGCCAGCAGCGTAGGGGGACTAGCGGGGGAGACCCAGTACTTC. Amino acids: CASSVGGLAGETQYF.

The chain uses TRBV11-3 and TRBJ2-3; 7 bases are shared with TRBD1. The germline CDR1 and CDR2 sequences are SGHNT and YENEEA. With 1 base clipped from V and 9 bases from J, the junction kept 7 bases outside the gene matches. CDR3 length: 14 amino acids. For the CDR3, the DNA is TGTGCCAGCAGCTTAGGCCAGGGGGACGGGACGCAGTATTTT. It translates to CASSLGQGDGTQYF.

This chain connects TRBV5-1 to TRBJ2-1; 13 bases match TRBD2. J gave up 10 bases and V 0 bases, and 1 base lay outside the gene matches. CDR3 length equals 14 residues. Germline lookup yields CDR1 SGHRS and CDR2 YFSETQ. The CDR3 loop is CASSLVLAGGEQFF. DNA of the CDR3: TGCGCCAGCAGCTTGGTACTAGCGGGAGGGGAGCAGTTCTTC.

This chain joins TRBV19 and TRBJ1-1; tentative D call: TRBD1 (6 bases). The ends were cut back, 5 bases at V and 3 bases at J, with 13 bases in the middle. This CDR3 spans 14 amino acids. Germline loops: CDR1 LNHDA, CDR2 SQIVND (reference sequence). This chain's CDR3 is CASSSDRADTEAFF. The CDR3, as DNA: TGTGCCAGTAGTTCGGACAGAGCGGACACTGAAGCTTTCTTT. The full variable domain, with the rest looked up from reference TRBV19 and TRBJ1-1, is DGGITQSPKYLFRKEGQNVTLSCEQNLNHDAMYWYRQDPGQGLRLIYYSQIVNDFQKGDIAEGYSVSREKKESFPLTVTSAQKNPTAFYLCASSSDRADTEAFFGQGTRLTVV.

As regards this clone: One end of the junction varies from germline; a read error may be responsible. The rearrangement links TRBV4-1 to TRBJ1-1; D is possibly TRBD1 (5 bases). Per germline, CDR1 MGHRA and CDR2 YSYEKL. The CDR3 length is 15 residues. Here the CDR3 DNA reads TGCGCCAGCAGCCGCGGAGAAGGGGTGAAGACTGAAGCTTTCTTT. Its translation: CASSRGEGVKTEAFF.

This clone was recorded only once. V usage is TRBV10-3 and J usage is TRBJ1-2, with TRBD1 as a possible D gene (5 bases). The CDR3 length is 15 residues. Trimming removed 0 bases from V and 2 bases from J, with 10 bases in between. Germline assignment: CDR1 ENHRY and CDR2 SYGVKD. CDR3 nucleotides: TGTGCCATCAGTGAGTCCCAGGGTCAAAACTATGGCTACACCTTC. It is translated as CAISESQGQNYGYTF.

This clone was picked up one time. The rearrangement links TRBV28 to TRBJ2-2; 8 nucleotides match TRBD1. The CDR3 sequence is 15 residues long. The junction had 7 bases not matched to a gene; V was cut back by 6 bases and J by 4 bases. Germline assignment: CDR1 MDHEN and CDR2 SYDVKM. CDR3: CASSWDRPFTGELFF. The CDR3 DNA is TGTGCCAGCAGCTGGGACAGGCCCTTCACCGGGGAGCTGTTTTTT. Looking up the rest from reference TRBV28 and TRBJ2-2 gives the full variable domain: DVKVTQSSRYLVKRTGEKVFLECVQDMDHENMFWYRQDPGLGLRLIYFSYDVKMKEKGDIPEGYSVSREKKERFSLILESASTNQTSMYLCASSWDRPFTGELFFGEGSRLTVL.

This clone was observed a few times. This chain links TRBV2 with TRBJ2-5; D may be TRBD1 (6 bases). Germline V lookup: CDR1 SNHLY, CDR2 FYNNEI. V was pared by 3 bases and J by 4 bases, with 15 bases between. There are 15 residues in the CDR3. The DNA for the CDR3 is TGTGCCAGCAGTGATCAGTGGACAGTACGAGAGACCCAGTACTTC. Amino acids: CASSDQWTVRETQYF. Looking up the rest from reference TRBV2 and TRBJ2-5 gives the full variable domain: EPEVTQTPSHQVTQMGQEVILRCVPISNHLYFYWYRQILGQKVEFLVSFYNNEISEKSEIFDDQFSVERPDGSNFTLKIRSTKLEDSAMYFCASSDQWTVRETQYFGPGTRLLVL.

The CDR3 loop reads CASSNRNQPQHF. CDR3 in DNA: TGTGCCAGCAGTAACAGGAATCAGCCCCAGCATTTT. The chain employs TRBV2 and TRBJ1-5; a weak D match, TRBD1 (5 bases). Trimming stripped 5 bases from V and 4 bases from J, with 6 bases between. The CDR3 runs to 12 residues. Germline CDR1 reads SNHLY; CDR2 reads FYNNEI.

V is TRBV18 and J is TRBJ2-1, with 10 bases matching TRBD2. CDR1 and CDR2 from the germline V gene are KGHSH and LQKENI. This CDR3 comprises 16 residues. V lost 4 bases and J lost 4; bases outside the gene matches: 7. The CDR3 sequence: CASSLKLAGLYNEQFF. The CDR3 DNA reads as TGTGCCAGCTCACTAAAACTAGCGGGGTTGTACAATGAGCAGTTCTTC.

This chain links TRBV5-6 with TRBJ2-5; weak D call: TRBD2 (6 bases). The CDR3 is 14 residues long. Trimming pared 2 bases from V and 5 bases from J, leaving 13 bases between. Germline CDR1 SGHDT, CDR2 YYEEEE. CDR3 DNA: TGTGCCAGCAGCTTCGCAGAGACTAGGGAGACCCAGTACTTC. Residues: CASSFAETRETQYF.

The CDR3 loop is CASGLGVDRSEKLFF. The CDR3 DNA is TGCGCCAGCGGTTTGGGGGTAGACAGAAGCGAAAAACTGTTTTTT. The J gene is TRBJ1-4, the V gene TRBV5-1, with a weak D call TRBD1 (5 bases). Germline V gene lookup returns CDR1 SGHRS and CDR2 YFSETQ. V gave up 7 bases and J gave up 8 bases, with 21 bases separating them. There are 15 residues in the CDR3.